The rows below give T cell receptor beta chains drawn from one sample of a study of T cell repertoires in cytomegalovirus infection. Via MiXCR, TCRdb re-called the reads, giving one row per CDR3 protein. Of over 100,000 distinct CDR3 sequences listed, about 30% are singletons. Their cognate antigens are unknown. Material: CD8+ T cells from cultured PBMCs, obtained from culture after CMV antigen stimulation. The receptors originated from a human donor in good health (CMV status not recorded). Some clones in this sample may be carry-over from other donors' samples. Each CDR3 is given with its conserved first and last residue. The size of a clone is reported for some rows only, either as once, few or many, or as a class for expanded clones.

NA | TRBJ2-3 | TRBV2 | CASSEVLAVTDTQYF
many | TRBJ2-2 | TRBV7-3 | CASSPYGGDTGELFF
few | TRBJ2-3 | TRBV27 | CASSLGLAGTSTDTQYF
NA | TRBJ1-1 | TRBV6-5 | CAVGAYEAFF
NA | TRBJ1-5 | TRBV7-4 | CASSSDRGNQPQHF
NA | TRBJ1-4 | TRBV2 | CASRYPGQANEKLFF
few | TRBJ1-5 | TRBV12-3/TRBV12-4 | CASTRTGNQPQHF
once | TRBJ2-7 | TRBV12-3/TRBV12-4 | CASSLGATSSYEQYF
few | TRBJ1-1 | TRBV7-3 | CASSTGLMNTEAFF
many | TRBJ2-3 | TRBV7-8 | CASSQNVGIWSTDTQYF
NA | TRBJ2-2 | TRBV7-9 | CAGGGAPDTGELFF
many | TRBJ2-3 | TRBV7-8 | CASSPRPGGGTDTQYF
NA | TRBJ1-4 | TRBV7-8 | CASSYLTGEKLFF
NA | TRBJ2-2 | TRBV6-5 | CASREGQGSTGELFF
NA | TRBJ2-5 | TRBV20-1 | CSARDSGGETQYF
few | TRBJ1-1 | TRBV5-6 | CASSQGVLNTEAFF
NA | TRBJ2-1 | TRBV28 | CASSLSQAGDLYNEQFF
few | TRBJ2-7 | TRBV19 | CASSLLDSYEQYF